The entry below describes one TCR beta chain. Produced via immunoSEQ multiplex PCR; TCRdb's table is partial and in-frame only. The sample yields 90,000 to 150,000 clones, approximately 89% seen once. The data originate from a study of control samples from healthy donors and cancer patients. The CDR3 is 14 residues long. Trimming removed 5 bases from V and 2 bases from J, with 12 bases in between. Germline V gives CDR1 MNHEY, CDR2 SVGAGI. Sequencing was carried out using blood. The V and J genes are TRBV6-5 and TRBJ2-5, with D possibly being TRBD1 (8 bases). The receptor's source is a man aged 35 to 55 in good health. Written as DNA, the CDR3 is TGTGCCAGCAGTCAACAGGGGGGGCAAGAGACCCAGTACTTC. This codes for CASSQQGGQETQYF.